This TCR beta chain was retrieved from a study of shared clonotypes between healthy human individuals. V was cut by 2 bases and J by 3 bases, with 4 bases left in between. Germline loops: CDR1 MRHNA, CDR2 SNTAGT. CDR3 size: 12 residues. Broader study findings: An expected dependence of interdonor clonotype sharing on sequencing depth was noted.

To note about this clone: Its specificity is unknown.

HIV-negative, healthy adults without recent acute infections or vaccinations were the donors. Unsorted PBMC contributed approximately 280 ng DNA, roughly 30,000 T cell genomes, to each replicate PCR. The unsorted PBMC sample used ten immunoSEQ deep assay plates. Some clones are missing from TCRdb's copy, which holds only in-frame ones; the method was immunoSEQ multiplex PCR. Of 450,000 to 500,000 clones listed, approximately 78% are singletons. The sequence came from a woman aged 35 to 49 in good health. Some clones in this sample may be carry-over from other donors' samples. V and J are TRBV6-4 and TRBJ1-2; D gene ambiguous. Sequencing was carried out using PBMCs. This CDR3 reads CASSDPYYGYTF. CDR3 nucleotides: TGTGCCAGCAGTGACCCTTACTATGGCTACACCTTC.